Presented here are 2 T cell receptor beta chains from one specimen sequenced in a study of blood T cell repertoires in COVID-19. Produced via immunoSEQ multiplex PCR; TCRdb's table is partial and in-frame only. The top ten hold nearly 2% of the sample, which has approximately 450,000 clones, about 90% seen once. The sequenced sample was PBMCs or T cells enriched from blood (not recorded which). The receptor set was obtained from a young woman with acute COVID-19.

This chain connects TRBV19 to TRBJ2-4; 12 nucleotides align to TRBD2. V trimming: 0 bases; J trimming: 6 bases; junction bases outside the gene matches: 3. The CDR3 runs 16 residues. Germline lookup yields CDR1 LNHDA and CDR2 SQIVND (reference sequence). The DNA for the CDR3 is TGTGCCAGTAGTATAGAGACTAGCGGGGGAATAAACATTCAGTACTTC. Amino acids: CASSIETSGGINIQYF.

The chain joins TRBV5-1 to TRBJ2-7; D remains unclear. This CDR3 contains 13 residues. Between the trimmed V and J ends, which lost 0 bases and 1 base, there was a span of 5 bases. Germline CDR1 is SGHRS and CDR2 is YFSETQ. The CDR3 reads CASSLDLSYEQYF. The CDR3 DNA follows: TGCGCCAGCAGCTTGGATCTGTCCTACGAGCAGTACTTC.